One and the same sample provided the 27 T cell receptor beta chains below, sequenced in a study of T cells after yellow fever vaccination. MiXCR, applied by TCRdb to the 5' RACE reads, yields one record per CDR3 protein. The table shows more than 450,000 distinct CDR3 sequences, with 21% occurring only once. This specimen consisted of PBMCs, obtained 21 days after the first yellow fever vaccination. These receptors all come from a young man who received the YFV17D yellow fever vaccine.

The V and J genes are TRBV11-2 and TRBJ2-7, with no clear D. This CDR3 spans 15 amino acids. V gave up 1 base and J gave up 0 bases, with 10 bases separating them. The germline V gene encodes CDR1 SGHAT and CDR2 FQNNGV. The CDR3 region is CASSLGGLPSYEQYF. Written as DNA, the CDR3 is TGTGCCAGCAGCTTAGGGGGTCTACCCTCCTACGAGCAGTACTTC.

The table lists this clonotype with a few counts. The V gene is TRBV9, the J gene TRBJ1-2; no definite D call. This CDR3 has 13 amino acids. V was shortened by 2 bases and J by 8 bases, with 13 bases between the two germline ends. Germline V gene data show CDR1 as SGDLS and CDR2 as YYNGEE. The CDR3 bases are TGTGCCAGCAGCGTTGGGCCCCTGGGGGGCTACACCTTC. Its translation is CASSVGPLGGYTF.

CDR3 residues: CASSQEANSYEQYV. The CDR3 DNA follows: TGCGCCAGCAGCCAAGAGGCAAACTCCTACGAGCAGTACGTC. The V and J genes are TRBV4-1 and TRBJ2-7; D remains ambiguous. V gave up 0 bases and J gave up 0 bases, with 6 bases separating them. This CDR3 comprises 14 residues. Germline-derived CDR1 and CDR2 are MGHRA and YSYEKL.

This clonotype was picked up a small number of times. The chain couples TRBV2 to TRBJ2-4, with D tentatively TRBD2 (5 bases). The CDR3 covers 15 residues. Germline V lookup: CDR1 SNHLY, CDR2 FYNNEI. Trimming took off 11 bases at V and 0 bases at J, with 17 bases between the two ends. Here the CDR3 reads CACGQAALAKNIQYF. The CDR3 region has the DNA TGTGCCTGCGGGCAGGCAGCTTTAGCCAAAAACATTCAGTACTTC.

CDR3 bases: TGTGCCAGCAGTGCTAGCGGACTACTAGAAGAGACCCAGTACTTC. Translating it yields CASSASGLLEETQYF. V is TRBV12-3 or TRBV12-4 and J is TRBJ2-5, with 7 bases that match TRBD2. The trim removed 5 bases at V and 3 bases at J, leaving 9 bases unmatched. The CDR3 sequence is 15 residues long.

This clonotype was counted ten times or more. This sequence joins TRBV7-2 and TRBJ2-3; possible D gene TRBD1, 5 bases. Germline assignment: CDR1 SGHTA and CDR2 FQGNSA. The CDR3 loop spans 15 amino acids. The V gene lost 1 base and the J gene lost 0 bases, with 8 bases spanning the gap. This CDR3 reads CASSLDRSSTDTQYF. The CDR3, as DNA: TGTGCCAGCAGCTTAGACAGGTCGAGCACAGATACGCAGTATTTT.

This clonotype was recorded once. The V gene is TRBV11-1, the J gene TRBJ2-5, with TRBD2 identical over 8 bases. CDR3 length: 15 amino acids. The germline gives CDR1 SGHAT, CDR2 FQDESV (reference sequence). The trim removed 5 bases at V and 1 base at J, leaving 6 bases unmatched. CDR3 region: CASSTQLAVQETQYF. The CDR3 nucleotides read TGTGCCAGCAGCACGCAACTAGCGGTCCAAGAGACCCAGTACTTC.

This clonotype occurred a few times. V is TRBV4-1 and J is TRBJ2-5, with a tentative D call TRBD1 (6 bases). The V and J ends lost 1 base and 2 bases respectively, with 8 bases between them. This CDR3 is built from 14 residues. Germline V gene data show CDR1 as MGHRA and CDR2 as YSYEKL. CDR3 region: CASSQVQGQETQYF. CDR3 nucleotide sequence: TGCGCCAGCAGCCAAGTACAGGGACAAGAGACCCAGTACTTC.

The sample holds a few counts of this clonotype. This sequence joins TRBV9 and TRBJ1-6, with D possibly TRBD1 on 6 matching bases. Trimming removed 4 bases from V and 7 bases from J, with 15 bases in between. The germline CDR1 and CDR2 sequences are SGDLS and YYNGEE. CDR3 size: 15 residues. The DNA of the CDR3 is TGTGCCAGCAGCTCCTTAGGGGGGGACAATTCACCCCTCCACTTT. Encoded protein: CASSSLGGDNSPLHF.

This clonotype was observed a handful of times. The chain combines TRBV20-1 with TRBJ2-5, with 9 bases lining up with TRBD2. Losses at the gene ends were 7 bases for V and 5 bases for J; bases not matched to a gene: 11. Germline CDR1 reads DFQATT; CDR2 reads SNEGSKA (reference sequence). The CDR3 is 14 residues long. This CDR3 is CSVTPSGERETQYF. CDR3 DNA sequence: TGCAGTGTTACCCCTAGCGGGGAGAGGGAGACCCAGTACTTC.

The V call is TRBV6-1, the J call TRBJ2-3; tentatively, D is TRBD2 (5 bases). The V gene's germline CDR1 is MNHNS and CDR2 SASEGT. This CDR3 contains 15 residues. The ends were cut back, 6 bases at V and 0 bases at J, with 13 bases in the middle. CDR3 residues: CASRPDSGSTDTQYF. The CDR3 nucleotides read TGTGCCAGCAGGCCGGACTCCGGCAGCACAGATACGCAGTATTTT.

Many counts were recorded for this clonotype. The chain combines TRBV6-2 or TRBV6-3 with TRBJ2-5; 7 bases align to TRBD2. Germline V gene data show CDR1 as MNHEY and CDR2 as SVGEGT. This CDR3 has 14 amino acids. J gave up 4 bases and V 2 bases, and 4 bases lay outside the gene matches. The CDR3 here is CASSYEGGVETQYF. The CDR3 DNA reads TGTGCCAGCAGTTACGAGGGAGGGGTAGAGACCCAGTACTTC.

The chain carries TRBV7-2 and TRBJ1-4; maybe TRBD1 (6 bases). This CDR3 has 12 residues. V was trimmed by 5 bases and J by 11 bases, leaving 12 bases between them. Germline V CDR1 and CDR2: SGHTA, FQGNSA. The CDR3 DNA reads as TGTGCCAGCAGCCTTGAGACAGGCAAACTGTTTTTT. Translated, it gives CASSLETGKLFF.

This clonotype has a handful of counts. The chain couples TRBV7-6 to TRBJ2-5; weak D call: TRBD1 (5 bases). CDR3 size: 18 residues. CDR1 and CDR2 (germline): SGHVS, FNYEAQ. V gave up 1 base and J gave up 5 bases, with 23 bases separating them. In nucleotides, the CDR3 is TGTGCCAGCAGCTTAGAGCCCCCCCCAAGGGGCCAGGACGAGACCCAGTACTTC. Its translation is CASSLEPPPRGQDETQYF.

The rearrangement uses TRBV4-3 and TRBJ1-1; D possibly corresponds to TRBD1 (5 bases). Trimming left V 1 base short and J 10 bases short, with 16 bases between. The germline CDR1 and CDR2 sequences are LGHNA and YSLEER. The length of the CDR3 is 14 residues. CDR3 in amino acids: CASSQVFLGDSAFF. In DNA, the CDR3 is TGCGCCAGCAGCCAAGTGTTTTTAGGGGATTCAGCTTTCTTT.

The gene calls are TRBV20-1 and TRBJ2-3; D is uncertain. There are 15 residues in the CDR3. Germline CDR1 reads DFQATT; CDR2 reads SNEGSKA (reference sequence). Trimming took off 3 bases at V and 4 bases at J, with 17 bases between the two ends. DNA for the CDR3: TGCAGTGCTAGGGAACCTAATGGCTTACCAGATACGCAGTATTTT. Protein: CSAREPNGLPDTQYF.

The chain combines TRBV7-6 with TRBJ2-3; 13 nucleotides line up with TRBD2. CDR1 is SGHVS and CDR2 is FNYEAQ in the germline V gene. CDR3 length: 17 amino acids. Trimming at V came to 4 bases and at J to 2 bases, leaving 6 bases not matched to a gene. The CDR3 sequence is CASSSGTSGVFTDTQYF. Here the CDR3 DNA reads TGTGCCAGCAGCTCCGGGACTAGCGGGGTTTTCACAGATACGCAGTATTTT.

V is TRBV28 and J is TRBJ2-1; perhaps TRBD1 as D (6 bases). The germline V gene has CDR1 MDHEN and CDR2 SYDVKM. The CDR3 contains 16 residues. V was cut by 1 base and J by 7 bases, with 17 bases left in between. For the CDR3, the DNA is TGTGCCAGCAGTTTATATGGTCAGGGGCGATTTAATGAGCAGTTCTTC. Translating it yields CASSLYGQGRFNEQFF. The variable domain in full, with the rest retrieved from reference TRBV28 and TRBJ2-1, is DVKVTQSSRYLVKRTGEKVFLECVQDMDHENMFWYRQDPGLGLRLIYFSYDVKMKEKGDIPEGYSVSREKKERFSLILESASTNQTSMYLCASSLYGQGRFNEQFFGPGTRLTVL.

CDR3: CASSSETSADEQFF. The CDR3 DNA is TGTGCCAGCAGTTCGGAGACTAGCGCCGATGAGCAGTTCTTC. The rearrangement links TRBV12-3 or TRBV12-4 to TRBJ2-1; 8 nucleotides align to TRBD2. Trimming cost V 4 bases and J 8 bases; bases outside gene matches: 7. This CDR3 is 14 amino acids long.

This clonotype appeared a few times. The chain links TRBV19 to TRBJ2-1; 9 bases fit TRBD2. With 4 bases clipped from V and 14 bases from J, the junction kept 12 bases outside the gene matches. The CDR3 runs 14 residues. The germline V gene has CDR1 LNHDA and CDR2 SQIVND (reference sequence). The CDR3 loop is CASSTLGLAGIKFF. The CDR3 region has the DNA TGTGCCAGTAGTACCCTGGGACTAGCCGGAATTAAGTTCTTC.

This chain links TRBV7-9 with TRBJ2-7, with a possible D match to TRBD1 (6 bases). The germline gives CDR1 SEHNR, CDR2 FQNEAQ (reference sequence). The CDR3 consists of 14 residues. V was clipped by 5 bases and J by 1 base, with 12 bases between them. The chain's CDR3 is CASSRQQGSYEQYV. Here the CDR3 DNA reads TGTGCCAGCAGCCGTCAACAGGGATCCTACGAGCAGTACGTC.

This clonotype was found a few times. The chain joins TRBV15 to TRBJ1-2; D possibly corresponds to TRBD1 (5 bases). This CDR3 has 15 amino acids. Trimming shortened V by 4 bases and J by 8 bases, and 20 bases separated the two germline ends. CDR1 and CDR2 (germline): LNHNV, YYDKDF (reference sequence). DNA of the CDR3: TGTGCCACCAGCATCAATCCGGGACTAACTATGGGCTACACCTTC. Translated: CATSINPGLTMGYTF.

CDR3: CASSFFPPGITEAFF. CDR3 in DNA: TGTGCCAGCAGTTTTTTTCCCCCTGGAATTACTGAAGCTTTCTTT. The rearrangement joins TRBV12-3 or TRBV12-4 to TRBJ1-1; D ambiguous. This CDR3 is built from 15 residues. The V and J ends lost 3 bases and 5 bases respectively, with 16 bases between them.

The table lists this clonotype with a few counts. The J gene is TRBJ1-5, the V gene TRBV19, with a weak D call TRBD1 (5 bases). The CDR3 spans 14 residues. The V end lost 10 bases, the J end lost 11 bases, and 24 bases lay between the germline ends. Per germline, CDR1 LNHDA and CDR2 SQIVND (reference sequence). The CDR3 nucleotides read TGTGCCACCACCCCAGGATGGGGGATCGGGACCCAGCATTTT. Translating it yields CATTPGWGIGTQHF. The full variable domain, completed using reference TRBV19 and TRBJ1-5, is DGGITQSPKYLFRKEGQNVTLSCEQNLNHDAMYWYRQDPGQGLRLIYYSQIVNDFQKGDIAEGYSVSREKKESFPLTVTSAQKNPTAFYLCATTPGWGIGTQHFGDGTRLSIL.

The chain joins TRBV6-2 or TRBV6-3 to TRBJ2-3; no clear D. The CDR3 loop spans 16 amino acids. V gave up 4 bases and J gave up 1 base, with 15 bases separating them. CDR1 and CDR2 (germline): MNHEY, SVGEGT. The CDR3, as DNA: TGTGCCAGCAGTTGGGTCACAAAAATCGGCACAGATACGCAGTATTTT. It is translated as CASSWVTKIGTDTQYF.

This clonotype showed up just a few times. The V and J genes are TRBV7-8 and TRBJ1-6; no reliable D call. Germline assignment: CDR1 SGHVS and CDR2 FQNEAQ. The length of the CDR3 is 14 residues. Trimming removed 1 base from V and 14 bases from J, with 15 bases in between. The CDR3 sequence: CASSLGAQVLALHF. CDR3 in DNA: TGTGCCAGCAGCTTAGGGGCCCAGGTATTGGCCCTCCACTTT.

This clonotype was seen a handful of times. The chain employs TRBV5-1 and TRBJ2-1, with D unresolved. The CDR3 runs to 14 residues. With 0 bases removed from V and 3 bases from J, the gap between germline ends came to 7 bases. The germline CDR1 and CDR2 sequences are SGHRS and YFSETQ. CDR3 residues: CASSLGLNYNEQFF. For the CDR3, the DNA is TGCGCCAGCAGCTTGGGTTTAAACTACAATGAGCAGTTCTTC.